These T cell receptor beta chains were read from a single sample in a study of beta chain features in type 1 diabetes. Generated by immunoSEQ multiplex PCR, the TCRdb table keeps only in-frame clones and is missing some. The sample includes around 16,000 clones, 45% to 65% of them seen just once. The sequencing sample was made of stem cell memory CD4+ T cells from blood. These receptors originate from a woman younger than 35 in good health. CDR3s leave out the opening cysteine and the closing phenylalanine or tryptophan. The order of the fields is clone size, V gene, CDR3 protein. Clone size is not always given. Where it is, it says once, few, many or a class for expanded clones.

clone_size: .; v_call: TRBV5-1; cdr3_aa: ASSSSLAGAGNTGELF
clone_size: .; v_call: TRBV12-5; cdr3_aa: ASGLVRGRGDNQPQH
clone_size: .; v_call: TRBV7-9; cdr3_aa: ASSSGWGQQETQY
clone_size: .; v_call: TRBV5-6; cdr3_aa: ASSLAREQPQH
clone_size: .; v_call: TRBV6-6; cdr3_aa: ASSYMTGDSNQPQH
clone_size: .; v_call: TRBV11-2; cdr3_aa: ASSSTGFRYEQF
clone_size: .; v_call: TRBV30; cdr3_aa: AWKATATSGNTIY
clone_size: .; v_call: TRBV7-8; cdr3_aa: ASSLGRVRGRNGYT
clone_size: few; v_call: TRBV15; cdr3_aa: ATSRDAGGEKLF
clone_size: .; v_call: TRBV5-1; cdr3_aa: ASTLGGGSYGYT
clone_size: .; v_call: TRBV9; cdr3_aa: ASSVGLARDTGELF
clone_size: once; v_call: TRBV5-1; cdr3_aa: ASSLVGPRETQY
clone_size: .; v_call: TRBV2; cdr3_aa: ASSFPLGAGTDTQY
clone_size: .; v_call: TRBV5-4; cdr3_aa: ASSPGRLGSTDTQY
clone_size: .; v_call: TRBV18; cdr3_aa: ASSRRARAPDYHGYT
clone_size: few; v_call: TRBV6-1; cdr3_aa: ASSYPSEQF
clone_size: .; v_call: TRBV5-1; cdr3_aa: ASSLGLADFSYNEQF
clone_size: few; v_call: TRBV5-4; cdr3_aa: ASRGQEGYNEQF
clone_size: .; v_call: TRBV2; cdr3_aa: ASAAGESYNEQF
clone_size: few; v_call: TRBV7-2; cdr3_aa: ASSLTDRNTEAF
clone_size: .; v_call: TRBV29-1; cdr3_aa: SVEDISGQGGVAF
clone_size: .; v_call: TRBV9; cdr3_aa: ASSVEVLAGLYEQY
clone_size: .; v_call: TRBV7-7; cdr3_aa: ASSLKAGNEQF